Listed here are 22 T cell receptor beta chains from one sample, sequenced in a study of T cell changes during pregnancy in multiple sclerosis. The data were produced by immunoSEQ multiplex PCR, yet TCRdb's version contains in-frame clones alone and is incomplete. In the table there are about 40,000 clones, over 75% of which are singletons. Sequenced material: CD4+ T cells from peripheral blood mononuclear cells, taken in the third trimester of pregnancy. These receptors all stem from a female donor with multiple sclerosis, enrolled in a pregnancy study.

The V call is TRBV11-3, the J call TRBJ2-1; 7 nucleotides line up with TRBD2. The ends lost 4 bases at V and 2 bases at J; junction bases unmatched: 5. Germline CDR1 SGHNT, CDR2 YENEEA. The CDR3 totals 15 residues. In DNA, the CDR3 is TGTGCCAGCAGCTCGAGCGGGGTTACCTACAATGAGCAGTTCTTC. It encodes CASSSSGVTYNEQFF.

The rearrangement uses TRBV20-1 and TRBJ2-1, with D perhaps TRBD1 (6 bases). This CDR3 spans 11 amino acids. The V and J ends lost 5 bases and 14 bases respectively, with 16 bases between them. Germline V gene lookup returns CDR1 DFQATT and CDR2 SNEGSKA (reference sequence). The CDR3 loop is CSAPGTSSEFF. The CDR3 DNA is TGCAGTGCTCCTGGGACATCCTCGGAGTTCTTC.

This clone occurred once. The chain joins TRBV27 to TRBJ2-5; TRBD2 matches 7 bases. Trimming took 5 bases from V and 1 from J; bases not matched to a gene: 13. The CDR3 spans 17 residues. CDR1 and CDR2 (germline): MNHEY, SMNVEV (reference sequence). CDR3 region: CASSTTGGRTSQETQYF. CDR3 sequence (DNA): TGTGCCAGCAGTACTACGGGGGGACGAACCTCCCAAGAGACCCAGTACTTC.

CDR3 bases: TGTGCCAGTAGTCCCTGGACAGCGAGCTCCTACGAGCAGTACTTC. Protein product: CASSPWTASSYEQYF. This chain uses TRBV19 with TRBJ2-7; TRBD1 is a possible D gene (6 bases). Trimming left V 5 bases short and J 0 bases short, with 14 bases between. This CDR3 comprises 15 residues. Germline-derived CDR1 and CDR2 are LNHDA and SQIVND (reference sequence).

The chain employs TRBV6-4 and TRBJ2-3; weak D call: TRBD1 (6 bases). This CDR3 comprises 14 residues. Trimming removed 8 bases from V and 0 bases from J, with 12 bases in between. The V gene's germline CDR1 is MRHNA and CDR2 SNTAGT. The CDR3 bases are TGTGCCAGCCGTCCGGACAGAAGCACAGATACGCAGTATTTT. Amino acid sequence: CASRPDRSTDTQYF.

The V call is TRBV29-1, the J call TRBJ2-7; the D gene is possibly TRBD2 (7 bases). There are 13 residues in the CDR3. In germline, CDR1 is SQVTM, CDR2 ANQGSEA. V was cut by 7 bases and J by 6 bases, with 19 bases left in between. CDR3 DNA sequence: TGCAGCGCACGGGACTTTCGGGGGGCCGAGCAGTACTTC. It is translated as CSARDFRGAEQYF.

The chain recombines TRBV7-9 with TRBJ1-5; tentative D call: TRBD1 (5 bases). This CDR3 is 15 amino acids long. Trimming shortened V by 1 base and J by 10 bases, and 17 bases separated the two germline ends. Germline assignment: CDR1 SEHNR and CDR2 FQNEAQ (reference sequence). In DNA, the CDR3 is TGTGCCAGCAGCTTAGGGTCAGGGAGGGCCGCTCCCCAGCATTTT. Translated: CASSLGSGRAAPQHF.

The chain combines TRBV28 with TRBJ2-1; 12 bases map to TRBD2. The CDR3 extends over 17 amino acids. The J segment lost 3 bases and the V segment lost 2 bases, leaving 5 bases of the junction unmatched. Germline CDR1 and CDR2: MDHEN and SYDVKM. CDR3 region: CASSLGASGRVYNEQFF. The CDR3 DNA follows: TGTGCCAGCAGTTTAGGGGCTAGCGGGAGGGTCTACAATGAGCAGTTCTTC.

CDR3 nucleotides: TGTGCCAGTAGTATTACAGCTTACACTGAAGCTTTCTTT. As protein: CASSITAYTEAFF. The chain carries TRBV19 and TRBJ1-1; D is undetermined. V gave up 3 bases and J gave up 3 bases, with 8 bases separating them. In germline, CDR1 is LNHDA, CDR2 SQIVND (reference sequence). CDR3 length equals 13 residues. The whole variable domain, remainder taken from reference TRBV19 and TRBJ1-1, is DGGITQSPKYLFRKEGQNVTLSCEQNLNHDAMYWYRQDPGQGLRLIYYSQIVNDFQKGDIAEGYSVSREKKESFPLTVTSAQKNPTAFYLCASSITAYTEAFFGQGTRLTVV.

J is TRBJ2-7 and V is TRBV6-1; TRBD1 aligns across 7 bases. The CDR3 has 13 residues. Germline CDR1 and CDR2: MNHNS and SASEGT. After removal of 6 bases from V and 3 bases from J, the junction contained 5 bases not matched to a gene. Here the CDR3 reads CASSHGTVYEQYF. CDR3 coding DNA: TGTGCCAGCAGCCACGGGACAGTCTACGAGCAGTACTTC.

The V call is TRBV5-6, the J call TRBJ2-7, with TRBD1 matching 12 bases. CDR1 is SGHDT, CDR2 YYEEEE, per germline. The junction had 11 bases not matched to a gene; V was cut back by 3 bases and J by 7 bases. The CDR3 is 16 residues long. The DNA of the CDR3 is TGTGCCAGCAGCTCAACAACCGGGACAGGGGGCAGGGAGCAGTACTTC. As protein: CASSSTTGTGGREQYF. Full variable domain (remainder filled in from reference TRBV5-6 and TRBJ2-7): DAGVTQSPTHLIKTRGQQVTLRCSPKSGHDTVSWYQQALGQGPQFIFQYYEEEERQRGNFPDRFSGHQFPNYSSELNVNALLLGDSALYLCASSSTTGTGGREQYFGPGTRLTVT.

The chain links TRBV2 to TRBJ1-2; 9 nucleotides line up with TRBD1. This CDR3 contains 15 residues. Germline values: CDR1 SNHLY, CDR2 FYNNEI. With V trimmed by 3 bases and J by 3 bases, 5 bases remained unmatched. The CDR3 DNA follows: TGTGCCAGCAGTGACTTGACAGGGGGTTACTATGGCTACACCTTC. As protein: CASSDLTGGYYGYTF.

The CDR3 DNA reads as TGTGCCAGCAGGAATAGGGGCGGCTCCTACAATGAGCAGTTCTTC. Protein product: CASRNRGGSYNEQFF. The chain recombines TRBV7-9 with TRBJ2-1, with D possibly matching TRBD1 (5 bases). Looked up from germline, CDR1 is SEHNR and CDR2 is FQNEAQ (reference sequence). This CDR3 is built from 15 residues. Trimming removed 6 bases at V and 0 bases at J, with 12 bases between.

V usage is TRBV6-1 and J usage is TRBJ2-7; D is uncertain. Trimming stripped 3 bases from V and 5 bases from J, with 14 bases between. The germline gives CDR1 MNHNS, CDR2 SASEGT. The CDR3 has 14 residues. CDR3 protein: CASSDSQMFHEQYF. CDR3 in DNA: TGTGCCAGCAGTGACTCGCAGATGTTCCACGAGCAGTACTTC.

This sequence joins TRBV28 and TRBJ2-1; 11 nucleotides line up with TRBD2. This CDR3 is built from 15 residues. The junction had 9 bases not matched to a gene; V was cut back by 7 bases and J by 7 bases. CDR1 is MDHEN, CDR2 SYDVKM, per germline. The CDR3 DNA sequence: TGTGCCAGCACCTCCGGGGCTAGCGGGAGGAATGAGCAGTTCTTC. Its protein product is CASTSGASGRNEQFF.

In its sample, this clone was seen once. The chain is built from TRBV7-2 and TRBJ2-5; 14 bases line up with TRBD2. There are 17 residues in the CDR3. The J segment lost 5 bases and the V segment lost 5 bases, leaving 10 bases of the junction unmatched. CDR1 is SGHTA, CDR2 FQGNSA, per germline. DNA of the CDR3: TGTGCCAGCAGCCCGGGACTAGCGGGAGTCCGGGGGGAGACCCAGTACTTC. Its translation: CASSPGLAGVRGETQYF.

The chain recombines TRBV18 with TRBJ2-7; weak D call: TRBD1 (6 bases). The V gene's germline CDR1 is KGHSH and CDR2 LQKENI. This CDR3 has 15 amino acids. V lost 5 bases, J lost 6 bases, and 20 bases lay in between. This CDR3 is CASSLSRGLGSEQYF. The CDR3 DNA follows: TGTGCCAGCTCATTATCCAGGGGATTGGGGAGCGAGCAGTACTTC. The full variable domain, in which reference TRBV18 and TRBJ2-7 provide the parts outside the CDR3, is NAGVMQNPRHLVRRRGQEARLRCSPMKGHSHVYWYRQLPEEGLKFMVYLQKENIIDESGMPKERFSAEFPKEGPSILRIQQVVRGDSAAYFCASSLSRGLGSEQYFGPGTRLTVT.

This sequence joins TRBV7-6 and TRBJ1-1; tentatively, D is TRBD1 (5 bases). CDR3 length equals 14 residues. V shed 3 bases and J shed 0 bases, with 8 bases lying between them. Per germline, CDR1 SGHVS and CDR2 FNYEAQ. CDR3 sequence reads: CASSLGGLNTEAFF. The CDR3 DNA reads TGTGCCAGCAGCTTGGGGGGGTTGAACACTGAAGCTTTCTTT.

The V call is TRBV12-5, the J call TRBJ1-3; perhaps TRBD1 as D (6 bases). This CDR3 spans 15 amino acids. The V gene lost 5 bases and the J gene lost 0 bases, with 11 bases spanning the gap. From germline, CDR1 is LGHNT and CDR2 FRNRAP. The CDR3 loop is CASGPGAISGNTIYF. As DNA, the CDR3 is TGTGCTAGTGGTCCAGGGGCAATCTCTGGAAACACCATATATTTT. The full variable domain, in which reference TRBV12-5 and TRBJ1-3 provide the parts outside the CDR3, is DARVTQTPRHKVTEMGQEVTMRCQPILGHNTVFWYRQTMMQGLELLAYFRNRAPLDDSGMPKDRFSAEMPDATLATLKIQPSEPRDSAVYFCASGPGAISGNTIYFGEGSWLTVV.

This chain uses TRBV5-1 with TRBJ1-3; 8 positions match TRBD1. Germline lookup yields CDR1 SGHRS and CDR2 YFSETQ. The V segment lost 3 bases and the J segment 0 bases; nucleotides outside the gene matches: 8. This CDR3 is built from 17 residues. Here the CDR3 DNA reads TGCGCCAGCAGCTCGGAGGGGACAGGCCTCTCTGGAAACACCATATATTTT. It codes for CASSSEGTGLSGNTIYF. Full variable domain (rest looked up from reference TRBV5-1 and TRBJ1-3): KAGVTQTPRYLIKTRGQQVTLSCSPISGHRSVSWYQQTPGQGLQFLFEYFSETQRNKGNFPGRFSGRQFSNSRSEMNVSTLELGDSALYLCASSSEGTGLSGNTIYFGEGSWLTVV.

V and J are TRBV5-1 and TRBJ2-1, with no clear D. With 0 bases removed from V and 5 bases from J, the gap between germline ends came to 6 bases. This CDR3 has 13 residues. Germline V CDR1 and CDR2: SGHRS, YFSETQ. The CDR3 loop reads CASSLGAHNEQFF. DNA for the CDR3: TGCGCCAGCAGCTTGGGCGCCCACAATGAGCAGTTCTTC. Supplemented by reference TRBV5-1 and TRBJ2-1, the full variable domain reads KAGVTQTPRYLIKTRGQQVTLSCSPISGHRSVSWYQQTPGQGLQFLFEYFSETQRNKGNFPGRFSGRQFSNSRSEMNVSTLELGDSALYLCASSLGAHNEQFFGPGTRLTVL.

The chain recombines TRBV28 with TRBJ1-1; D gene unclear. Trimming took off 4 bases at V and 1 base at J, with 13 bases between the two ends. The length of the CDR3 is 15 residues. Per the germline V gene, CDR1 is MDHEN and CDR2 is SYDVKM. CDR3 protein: CASSSRLRQNTEAFF. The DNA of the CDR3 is TGTGCCAGCAGTTCCCGGTTGCGGCAGAACACTGAAGCTTTCTTT.